This T cell receptor beta chain is drawn from a study of T cell repertoires in cytomegalovirus infection (dated 2019 in TCRdb). Describing the broader study: The peptide stimulations were aimed at well-studied HLA-B-restricted epitopes as well as recently identified HLA-C-restricted CMV epitopes, whose presentation resists viral immunomodulation. Because public TCR beta signatures pointed to carriage of CMV infection together with the matching HLA type, the HLA type of each donor mattered for the analysis.

Of note for this clonotype: It lacks a known antigen. Within one base of it there is no much larger clone, and no base qualities were kept.

Findings and caveats that apply to the study as a whole: Cumulative frequency of public TCR beta family members discriminated carriers of CMV infection plus the relevant HLA type in this cohort and an independent approximately 350-donor cohort. The ex vivo response was dominated by HLA-C-restricted CMV-specific TCR beta clonotypes, which also provided the single most frequent clonotype in two of eight donors.

The germline V gene provides CDR1 SGHDT and CDR2 YYEEEE. Spanning cysteine to phenylalanine, the CDR3 consists of 16 amino acids. Just CDR3 DNA is preserved here, 48 bases in frame from base 1. V is trimmed back by 0 bases and J by 6 bases, and the junction contains 9 bases that no gene match accounts for. What the treatment or condition label conveys for this sample: in vitro stimulation with specific CMV peptide epitopes to enrich CMV-specific T cells. For sequencing, an Illumina HiSeq 1500 was employed. Starting from the raw public reads, TCRdb applied fastp trimming at Q25, assembled clones with MiXCR and retained in-frame beta chains. CDR3 protein duplicates are merged, each entry listing the most common genes and DNA. This sample has tens of thousands of distinct CDR3 sequences in its table, and around 21% of those were observed once. The top ten constitute roughly 50% of the sample.

The clonotype was recovered from a human donor in good health (CMV status not recorded). Some clones in this sample may be carry-over from other donors' samples. The sequencing used CD8+ T cells from cultured PBMCs, collected from culture after CMV antigen stimulation. The receptor chain draws on TRBV5-6 and TRBJ2-5; 9 junctional bases match TRBD1. The sequenced DNA is TGTGCCAGCAGCTTGGCTGTACAGGGGGCATGGAAGACCCAGTACTTC. Translated, this gives CASSLAVQGAWKTQYF.